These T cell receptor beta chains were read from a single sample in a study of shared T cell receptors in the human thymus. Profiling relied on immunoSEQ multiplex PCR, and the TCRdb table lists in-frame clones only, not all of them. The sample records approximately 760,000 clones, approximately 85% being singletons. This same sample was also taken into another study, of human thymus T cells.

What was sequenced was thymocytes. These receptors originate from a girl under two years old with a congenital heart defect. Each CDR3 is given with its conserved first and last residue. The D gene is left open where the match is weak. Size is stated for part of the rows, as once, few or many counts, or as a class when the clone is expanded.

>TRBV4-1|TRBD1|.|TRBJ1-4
TGCGCCAGCAGCCATCTCCCGGGACAGGGGTACGAAAAACTGTTTTTT
CASSHLPGQGYEKLFF
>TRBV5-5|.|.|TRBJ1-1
TGTGCCAGCAGCGCCGGAGGGGTGGAGAACACTGAAGCTTTCTTT
CASSAGGVENTEAFF
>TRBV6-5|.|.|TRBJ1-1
TGTGCCAGCAGCTACGGCAGGGGGAACACTGAAGCTTTCTTT
CASSYGRGNTEAFF
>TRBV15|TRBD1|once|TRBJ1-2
TGTGCCACTGGAGGGACAGGGTTCAATGGCTACACCTTC
CATGGTGFNGYTF
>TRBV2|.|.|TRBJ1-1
TGTGCCAGCAAGGGAGACAACACTGAAGCTTTCTTT
CASKGDNTEAFF
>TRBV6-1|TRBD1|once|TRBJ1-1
TGTGCCAGCAGTCAAGCCGCCGGGACAGGAATGAACACTGAAGCTTTCTTT
CASSQAAGTGMNTEAFF
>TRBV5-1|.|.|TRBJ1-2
TGCGCCAGCACCTTGGGGAAGACAGGCGGGGGGACCTATGGCTACACCTTC
CASTLGKTGGGTYGYTF
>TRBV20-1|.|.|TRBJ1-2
TGCAGTGCCAAAGGGGGTGGTGGCTACACCTTC
CSAKGGGGYTF
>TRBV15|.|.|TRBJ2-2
TGTGCCACCAGCAGAGCAGGTAGCACCGGGGAGCTGTTTTTT
CATSRAGSTGELFF
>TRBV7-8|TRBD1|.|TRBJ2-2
TGTGCCAGCAGCTACCTTAACAGGGGGCAATGGACCGGGGAGCTGTTTTTT
CASSYLNRGQWTGELFF
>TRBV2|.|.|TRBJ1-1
TGTGCCAGCAGCGCTCTCTTGACAGTCAGCAACACTGAAGCTTTCTTT
CASSALLTVSNTEAFF
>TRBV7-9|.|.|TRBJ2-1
TGTGCCAGCAGCTCAAGGCATCAATATAGCGGGCAGTTCTTC
CASSSRHQYSGQFF
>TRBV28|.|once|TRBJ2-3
TGCGCCAGCGATTCAGGGTGCCCCTTAGGAGATACGCAGTATTTT
CASDSGCPLGDTQYF
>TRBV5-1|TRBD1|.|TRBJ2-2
TGCGCCAGCAGCCAAATGACAGGGGTTCGGAACACCGGGGAGCTGTTTTTT
CASSQMTGVRNTGELFF
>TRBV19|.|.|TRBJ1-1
TGTGCCAGTAGTGCCCAGGGGAAGGAAGCTTTCTTT
CASSAQGKEAFF
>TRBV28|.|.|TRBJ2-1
TGTGCCAGCAGTTTATCCAGGGAAGGTGAGCAGTTCTTC
CASSLSREGEQFF
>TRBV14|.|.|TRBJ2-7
TGTGCCAGCAGCCAAGGAGGACAGCCCTACGAGCAGTACTTC
CASSQGGQPYEQYF
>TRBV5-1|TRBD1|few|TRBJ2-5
TGCGCCAGCAGCTGTGGACAGGGACAAGAGACCCAGTACTTC
CASSCGQGQETQYF